A selection of T cell receptor beta chains follows, all from one sample in a study of CD8 T cells in Susac syndrome. TCRdb re-called the immunoSEQ multiplex PCR reads through MiXCR, storing one row per CDR3 protein. The sample lists about 210,000 distinct CDR3 sequences, roughly 96% occurring once. The sample was CD4+ T cells from PBMCs. Source of these receptors: a human donor with multiple sclerosis. Each CDR3 is given with its conserved first and last residue. D genes are given only for firm matches. Some rows mark clone size as missing; the rest say once, few, many or name a class of expanded clone.

clone size: .
J gene: TRBJ1-2
D gene: TRBD1
CDR3 length: 13
V gene: TRBV25-1
CDR3 DNA: TGTGCCAGCAGAGGGGACAGAGAAGGTGGCTACACCTTC
CDR3 protein: CASRGDREGGYTF

clone size: .
J gene: TRBJ1-1
D gene: .
CDR3 length: 13
V gene: TRBV30
CDR3 DNA: TGTGCCTCTCAAACCCTTATGAACACTGAAGCTTTCTTT
CDR3 protein: CASQTLMNTEAFF

clone size: .
J gene: TRBJ2-7
D gene: .
CDR3 length: 13
V gene: TRBV20-1
CDR3 DNA: TGCAGTGCTACGGCGAGTCACTTGTACGAGCAGTACTTC
CDR3 protein: CSATASHLYEQYF

clone size: .
J gene: TRBJ1-2
D gene: TRBD1
CDR3 length: 14
V gene: TRBV12-3/TRBV12-4
CDR3 DNA: TGTGCCAGCAGATTCGACAGGGGGACATATGGCTACACCTTC
CDR3 protein: CASRFDRGTYGYTF

clone size: .
J gene: TRBJ2-1
D gene: TRBD1
CDR3 length: 13
V gene: TRBV29-1
CDR3 DNA: TGCAGCGTACGACAGGGGACGTACAATGAGCAGTTCTTC
CDR3 protein: CSVRQGTYNEQFF

clone size: .
J gene: TRBJ1-2
D gene: TRBD1
CDR3 length: 15
V gene: TRBV5-1
CDR3 DNA: TGCGCCAGCAGCTGGACGACAGGGGGAATCAACGGCTACACCTTC
CDR3 protein: CASSWTTGGINGYTF

clone size: .
J gene: TRBJ2-7
D gene: .
CDR3 length: 12
V gene: TRBV29-1
CDR3 DNA: TGCAGCGTGGTGGGAAGGTCGGGCGAGCAGTACTTC
CDR3 protein: CSVVGRSGEQYF

clone size: once
J gene: TRBJ2-4
D gene: .
CDR3 length: 15
V gene: TRBV15
CDR3 DNA: TGTGCCACCAGCAGAACAGCGTCCGGCAAAAACATTCAGTACTTC
CDR3 protein: CATSRTASGKNIQYF

clone size: .
J gene: TRBJ1-2
D gene: .
CDR3 length: 15
V gene: TRBV27
CDR3 DNA: TGTGCCAGCAGTTTATACGGGGTCGGGGGTTATGGCTACACCTTC
CDR3 protein: CASSLYGVGGYGYTF

clone size: once
J gene: TRBJ1-2
D gene: TRBD1
CDR3 length: 15
V gene: TRBV6-6
CDR3 DNA: TGTGCCAGCAATAATTACCCGGGACAGTACTATGGCTACACCTTC
CDR3 protein: CASNNYPGQYYGYTF

clone size: .
J gene: TRBJ2-1
D gene: .
CDR3 length: 14
V gene: TRBV15
CDR3 DNA: TGTGCCACCAGCAGAGCGGGGGCCTACAATGAGCAGTTCTTC
CDR3 protein: CATSRAGAYNEQFF

clone size: .
J gene: TRBJ2-5
D gene: .
CDR3 length: 12
V gene: TRBV20-1
CDR3 DNA: TGCAGTGCTAGAGGGTACCAAGAGACCCAGTACTTC
CDR3 protein: CSARGYQETQYF

clone size: .
J gene: TRBJ2-7
D gene: .
CDR3 length: 12
V gene: TRBV29-1
CDR3 DNA: TGCAGCGTGTTACAGGGATCCTACGAGCAGTACTTC
CDR3 protein: CSVLQGSYEQYF

clone size: .
J gene: TRBJ1-2
D gene: .
CDR3 length: 12
V gene: TRBV29-1
CDR3 DNA: TGCAGCCTAGAGGGGCAGGGAAATGGCTACACCTTC
CDR3 protein: CSLEGQGNGYTF

clone size: .
J gene: TRBJ1-4
D gene: .
CDR3 length: 19
V gene: TRBV6-1
CDR3 DNA: TGTGCCAGCAGTGAATTTTCCCCCACTGGGGGTGATGAGAACGAAAAACTGTTTTTT
CDR3 protein: CASSEFSPTGGDENEKLFF

clone size: .
J gene: TRBJ1-1
D gene: .
CDR3 length: 15
V gene: TRBV7-9
CDR3 DNA: TGTGCCGGCAGCTTAGTCCCAGGTCTGAACACTGAAGCTTTCTTT
CDR3 protein: CAGSLVPGLNTEAFF

clone size: .
J gene: TRBJ1-2
D gene: .
CDR3 length: 12
V gene: TRBV25-1
CDR3 DNA: TGTGCCAGCAGTGTAACGGCTTATGGCTACACCTTC
CDR3 protein: CASSVTAYGYTF

clone size: .
J gene: TRBJ2-2
D gene: .
CDR3 length: 16
V gene: TRBV7-3
CDR3 DNA: TGTGCCAGCAGCTTAAGGGCAGAGAGGAACACCGGGGAGCTGTTTTTT
CDR3 protein: CASSLRAERNTGELFF

clone size: .
J gene: TRBJ2-1
D gene: .
CDR3 length: 19
V gene: TRBV9
CDR3 DNA: TGTGCCAGCAGCCCCACCGCCAGGAGCTACACCCCCTCCTACAATGAGCAGTTCTTC
CDR3 protein: CASSPTARSYTPSYNEQFF

clone size: once
J gene: TRBJ2-2
D gene: TRBD2
CDR3 length: 14
V gene: TRBV5-1
CDR3 DNA: TGCGCCAGCAGTCCGGGAGCGGGGACCGGGGAGCTGTTTTTT
CDR3 protein: CASSPGAGTGELFF